Given below is one T cell receptor beta chain in context. Its antigen remains unidentified. As to time point: 20-29 weeks after completion of therapy. Repertoires were generated with immunoSEQ multiplex PCR, while TCRdb's copy carries only in-frame clones and drops some. The profile shows roughly 1,200 clones, 63% of them singletons. These data belong to a study of T cell therapy after organ transplantation. Trimming took 4 bases from V and 4 from J, leaving 11 bases between them. Per the germline V gene, CDR1 is MDHEN and CDR2 is SYDVKM. CDR3 length: 14 residues. The J gene is TRBJ2-1, the V gene TRBV28, with D possibly being TRBD1 (6 bases). The sample was CD8+ T cells from blood, taken after autologous CMV-specific T cell therapy. The TCR sequence derives from a human patient who had received a solid organ transplant and had CMV disease. The T cells may partly be graft donor cells. CDR3 amino acids: CASSSRGLYNEQFF. In DNA, the CDR3 is TGTGCCAGCAGTTCTAGGGGGTTATACAATGAGCAGTTCTTC.